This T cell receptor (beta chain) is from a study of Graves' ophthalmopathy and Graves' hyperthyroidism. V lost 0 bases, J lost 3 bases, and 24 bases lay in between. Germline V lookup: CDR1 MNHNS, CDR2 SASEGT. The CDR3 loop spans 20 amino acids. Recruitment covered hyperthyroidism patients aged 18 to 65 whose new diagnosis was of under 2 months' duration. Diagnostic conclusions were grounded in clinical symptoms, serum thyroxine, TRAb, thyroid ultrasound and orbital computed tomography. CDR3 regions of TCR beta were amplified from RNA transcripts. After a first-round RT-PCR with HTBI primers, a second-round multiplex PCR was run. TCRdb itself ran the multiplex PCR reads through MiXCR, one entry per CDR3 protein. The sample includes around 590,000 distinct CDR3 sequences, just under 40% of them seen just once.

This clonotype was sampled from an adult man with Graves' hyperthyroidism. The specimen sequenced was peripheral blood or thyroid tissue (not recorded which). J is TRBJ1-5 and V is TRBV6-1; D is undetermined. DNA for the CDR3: TGTGCCAGCAGTGAAGCGCTTCGGGAATGGGCCAAGTACAACAATCAGCCCCAGCATTTT. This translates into CASSEALREWAKYNNQPQHF.